The TCR beta chain under discussion was sequenced for a study of T cell changes during pregnancy in multiple sclerosis. Germline loops: CDR1 SGHRS, CDR2 YFSETQ. The CDR3 contains 13 residues. V was clipped by 3 bases and J by 1 base, with 7 bases between them. Libraries were prepared by immunoSEQ multiplex PCR; TCRdb keeps only in-frame clonotypes and omits some of them. The sample lists more than 15,000 clones, 75% to 85% occurring once. The input for sequencing was CD8+ T cells from peripheral blood mononuclear cells, taken after pregnancy. This receptor was obtained from a female donor in good health, enrolled as a control in a pregnancy study. The chain recombines TRBV5-1 with TRBJ1-1, with a weak D call TRBD1 (5 bases). This CDR3 reads CASSSGQNTEAFF. DNA of the CDR3: TGCGCCAGCAGCTCCGGACAGAACACTGAAGCTTTCTTT.